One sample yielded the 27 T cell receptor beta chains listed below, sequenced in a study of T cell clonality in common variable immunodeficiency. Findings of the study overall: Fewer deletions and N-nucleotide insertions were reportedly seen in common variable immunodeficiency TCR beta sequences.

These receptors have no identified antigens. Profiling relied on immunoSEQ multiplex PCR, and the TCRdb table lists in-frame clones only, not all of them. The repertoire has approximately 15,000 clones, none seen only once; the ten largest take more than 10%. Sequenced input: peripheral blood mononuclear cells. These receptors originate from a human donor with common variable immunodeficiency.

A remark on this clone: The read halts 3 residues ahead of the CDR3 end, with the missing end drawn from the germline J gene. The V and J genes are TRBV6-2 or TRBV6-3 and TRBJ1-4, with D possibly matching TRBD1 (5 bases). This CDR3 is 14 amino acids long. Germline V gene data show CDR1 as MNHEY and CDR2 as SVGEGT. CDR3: CASSYWGEAKELFF. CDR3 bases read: TGTGCCAGCAGTTACTGGGGCGAGGCCAAAGAA.

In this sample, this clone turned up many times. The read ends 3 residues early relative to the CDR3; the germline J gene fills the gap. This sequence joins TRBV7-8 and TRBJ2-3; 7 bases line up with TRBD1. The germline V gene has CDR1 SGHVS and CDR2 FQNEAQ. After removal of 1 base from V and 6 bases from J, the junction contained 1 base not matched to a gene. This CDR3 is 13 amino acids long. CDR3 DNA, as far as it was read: TGTGCCAGCAGCTTAGGACAGGGCGATACG. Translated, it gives CASSLGQGDT. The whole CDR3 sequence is CASSLGQGDTQYF.

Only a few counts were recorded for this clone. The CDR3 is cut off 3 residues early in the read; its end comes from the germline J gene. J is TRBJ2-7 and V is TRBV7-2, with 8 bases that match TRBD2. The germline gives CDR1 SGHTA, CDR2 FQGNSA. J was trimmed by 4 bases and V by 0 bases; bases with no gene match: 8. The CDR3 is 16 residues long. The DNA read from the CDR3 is TGTGCCAGCAGCTTAGCAGTCGCGGGAGGAAGGTACGAG. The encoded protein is CASSLAVAGGRYE. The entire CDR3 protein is CASSLAVAGGRYEQYF.

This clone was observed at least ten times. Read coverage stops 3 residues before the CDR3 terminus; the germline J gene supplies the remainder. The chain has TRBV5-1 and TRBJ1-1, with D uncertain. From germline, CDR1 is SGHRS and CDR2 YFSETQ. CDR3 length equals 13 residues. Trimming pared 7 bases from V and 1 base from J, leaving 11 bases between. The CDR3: CASAGAENTEAFF. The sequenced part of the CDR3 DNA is TGCGCCAGCGCGGGCGCAGAGAACACTGAA.

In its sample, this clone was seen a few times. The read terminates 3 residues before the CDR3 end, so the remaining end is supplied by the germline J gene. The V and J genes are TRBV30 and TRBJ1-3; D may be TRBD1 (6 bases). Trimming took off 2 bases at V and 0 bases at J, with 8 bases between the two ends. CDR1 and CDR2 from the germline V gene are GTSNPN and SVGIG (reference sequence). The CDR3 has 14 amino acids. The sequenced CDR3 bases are TGTGCCTGGAGTCAGGGGTCCTCTGGAAACACC. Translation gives CAWSQGSSGNT. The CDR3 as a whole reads CAWSQGSSGNTIYF.

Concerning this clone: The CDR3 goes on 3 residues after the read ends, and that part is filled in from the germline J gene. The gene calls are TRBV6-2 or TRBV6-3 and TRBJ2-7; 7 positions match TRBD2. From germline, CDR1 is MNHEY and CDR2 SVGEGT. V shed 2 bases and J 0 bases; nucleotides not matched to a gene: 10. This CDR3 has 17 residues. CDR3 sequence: CASSYLGAGVASYEQYF. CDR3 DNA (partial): TGTGCCAGCAGTTACCTAGGTGCGGGGGTTGCCTCCTACGAG.

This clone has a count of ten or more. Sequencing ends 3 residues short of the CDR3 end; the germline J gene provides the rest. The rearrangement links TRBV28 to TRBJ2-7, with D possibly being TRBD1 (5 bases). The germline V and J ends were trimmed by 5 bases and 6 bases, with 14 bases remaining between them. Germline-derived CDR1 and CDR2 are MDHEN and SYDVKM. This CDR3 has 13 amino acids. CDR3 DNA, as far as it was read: TGTGCCAGCAGTCTCGGACAAGTTCCCGAG. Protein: CASSLGQVPE. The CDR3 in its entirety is CASSLGQVPEQYF.

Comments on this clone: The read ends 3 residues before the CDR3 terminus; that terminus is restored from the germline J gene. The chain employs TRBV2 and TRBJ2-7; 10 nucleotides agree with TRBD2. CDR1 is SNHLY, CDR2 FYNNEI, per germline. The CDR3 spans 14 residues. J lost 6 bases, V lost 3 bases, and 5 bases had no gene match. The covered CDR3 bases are TGTGCCAGCAGTGAGGGGACTAGCGTGGGCGAG. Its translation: CASSEGTSVGE. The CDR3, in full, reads CASSEGTSVGEQYF.

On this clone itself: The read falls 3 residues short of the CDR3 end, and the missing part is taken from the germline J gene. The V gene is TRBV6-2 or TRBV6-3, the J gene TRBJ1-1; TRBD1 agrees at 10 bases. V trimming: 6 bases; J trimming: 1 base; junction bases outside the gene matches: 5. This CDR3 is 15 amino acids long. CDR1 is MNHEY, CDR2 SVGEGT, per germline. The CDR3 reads CASRRTGGSNTEAFF. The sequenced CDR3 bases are TGTGCCAGCAGAAGGACAGGGGGTTCGAACACTGAA.

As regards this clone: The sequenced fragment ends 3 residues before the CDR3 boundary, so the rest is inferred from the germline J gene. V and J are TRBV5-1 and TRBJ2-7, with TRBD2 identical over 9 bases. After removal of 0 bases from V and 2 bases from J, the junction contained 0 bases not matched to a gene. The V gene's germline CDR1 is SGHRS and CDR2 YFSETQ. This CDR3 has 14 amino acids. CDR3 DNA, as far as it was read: TGCGCCAGCAGCTTGGGGACTAGCGCCTACGAG. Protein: CASSLGTSAYE. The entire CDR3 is CASSLGTSAYEQYF.

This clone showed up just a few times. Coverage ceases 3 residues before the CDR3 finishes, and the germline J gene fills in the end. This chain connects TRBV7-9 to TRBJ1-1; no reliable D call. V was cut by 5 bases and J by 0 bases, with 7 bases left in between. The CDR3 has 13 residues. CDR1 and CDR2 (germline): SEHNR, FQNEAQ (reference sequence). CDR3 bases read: TGTGCCAGCAGCCTAGACATGAACACTGAA. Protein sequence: CASSLDMNTE. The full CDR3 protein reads CASSLDMNTEAFF.

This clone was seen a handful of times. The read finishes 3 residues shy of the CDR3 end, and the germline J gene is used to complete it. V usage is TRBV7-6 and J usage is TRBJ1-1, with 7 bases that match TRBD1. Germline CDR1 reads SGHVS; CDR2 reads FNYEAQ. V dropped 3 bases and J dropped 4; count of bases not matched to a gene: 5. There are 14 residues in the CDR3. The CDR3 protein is CASSFDRVGTEAFF. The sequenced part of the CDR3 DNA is TGTGCCAGCAGCTTCGACAGGGTCGGCACTGAA.

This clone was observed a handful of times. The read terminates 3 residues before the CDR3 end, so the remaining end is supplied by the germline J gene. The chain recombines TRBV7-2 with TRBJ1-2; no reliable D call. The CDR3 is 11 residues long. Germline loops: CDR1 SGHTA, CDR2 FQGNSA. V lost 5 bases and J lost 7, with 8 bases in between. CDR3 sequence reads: CASSLNRGYTF. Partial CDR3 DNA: TGTGCCAGCAGCCTAAACCGTGGC.

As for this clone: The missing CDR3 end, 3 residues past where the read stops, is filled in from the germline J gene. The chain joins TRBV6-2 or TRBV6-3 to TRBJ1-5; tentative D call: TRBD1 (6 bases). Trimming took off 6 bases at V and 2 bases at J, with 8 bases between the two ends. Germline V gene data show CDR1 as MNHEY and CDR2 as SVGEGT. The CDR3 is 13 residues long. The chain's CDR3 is CASSRTGNQPQHF. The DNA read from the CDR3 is TGTGCCAGCAGCCGGACAGGCAATCAGCCC.

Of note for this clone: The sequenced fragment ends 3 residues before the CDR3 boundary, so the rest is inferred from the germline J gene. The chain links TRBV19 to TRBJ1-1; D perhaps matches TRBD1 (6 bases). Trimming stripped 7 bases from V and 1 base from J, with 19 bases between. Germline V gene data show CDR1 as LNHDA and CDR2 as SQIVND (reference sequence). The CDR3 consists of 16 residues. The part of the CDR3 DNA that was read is TGTGCCAGTATCAGCGGACGGACAGACTCGAACACTGAA. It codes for CASISGRTDSNTE. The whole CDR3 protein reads CASISGRTDSNTEAFF.

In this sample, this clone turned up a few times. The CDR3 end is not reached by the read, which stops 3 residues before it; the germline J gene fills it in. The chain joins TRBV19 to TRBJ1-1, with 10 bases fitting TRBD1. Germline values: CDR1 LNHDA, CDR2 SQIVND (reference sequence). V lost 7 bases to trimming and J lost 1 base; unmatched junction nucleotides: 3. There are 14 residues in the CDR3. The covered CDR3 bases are TGTGCCAGTACACGACAGGGGGCGAACACTGAA. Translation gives CASTRQGANTE. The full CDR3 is CASTRQGANTEAFF.

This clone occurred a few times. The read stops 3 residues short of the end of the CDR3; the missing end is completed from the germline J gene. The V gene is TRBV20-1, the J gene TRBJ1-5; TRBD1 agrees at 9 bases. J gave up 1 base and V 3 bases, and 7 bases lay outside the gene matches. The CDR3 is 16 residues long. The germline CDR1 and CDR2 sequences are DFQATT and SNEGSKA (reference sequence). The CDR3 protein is CSASTKGTGSNQPQHF. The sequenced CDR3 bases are TGCAGTGCTAGCACAAAAGGGACAGGGAGCAATCAGCCC.

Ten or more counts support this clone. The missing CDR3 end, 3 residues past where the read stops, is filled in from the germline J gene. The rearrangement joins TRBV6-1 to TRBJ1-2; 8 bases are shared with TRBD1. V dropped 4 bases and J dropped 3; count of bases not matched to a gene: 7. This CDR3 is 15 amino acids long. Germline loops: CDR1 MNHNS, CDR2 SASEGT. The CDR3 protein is CASSAGGEGDYGYTF. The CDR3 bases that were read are TGTGCCAGCAGTGCAGGGGGCGAAGGAGACTATGGC.

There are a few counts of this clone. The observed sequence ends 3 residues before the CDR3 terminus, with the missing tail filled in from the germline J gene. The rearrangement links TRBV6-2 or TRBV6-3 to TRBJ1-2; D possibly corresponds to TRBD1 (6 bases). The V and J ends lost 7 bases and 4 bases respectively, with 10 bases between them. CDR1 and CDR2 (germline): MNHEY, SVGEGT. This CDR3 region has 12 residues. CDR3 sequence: CASTQGPYGYTF. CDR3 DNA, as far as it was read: TGTGCCAGCACCCAGGGGCCCTATGGC.

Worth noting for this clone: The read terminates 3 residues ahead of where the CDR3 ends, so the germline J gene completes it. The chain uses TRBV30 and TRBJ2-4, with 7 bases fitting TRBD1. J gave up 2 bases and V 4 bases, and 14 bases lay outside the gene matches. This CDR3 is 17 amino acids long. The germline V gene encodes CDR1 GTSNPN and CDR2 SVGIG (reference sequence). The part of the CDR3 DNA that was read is TGTGCCTGGACCCCTAAACCGGGACAGAGGTCCAAAAACATT. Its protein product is CAWTPKPGQRSKNI. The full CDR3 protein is CAWTPKPGQRSKNIQYF. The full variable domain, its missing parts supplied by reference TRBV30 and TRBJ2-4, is SQTIHQWPATLVQPVGSPLSLECTVEGTSNPNLYWYRQAAGRGLQLLFYSVGIGQISSEVPQNLSASRPQDRQFILSSKKLLLSDSGFYLCAWTPKPGQRSKNIQYFGAGTRLSVL.

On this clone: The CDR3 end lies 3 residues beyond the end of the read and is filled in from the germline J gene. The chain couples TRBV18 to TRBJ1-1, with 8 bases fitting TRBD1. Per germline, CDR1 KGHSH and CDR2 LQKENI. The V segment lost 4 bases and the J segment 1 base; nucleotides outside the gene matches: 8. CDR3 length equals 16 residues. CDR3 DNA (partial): TGTGCCAGCTCACAACAGGGGGGGGGAGCGAACACTGAA. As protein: CASSQQGGGANTE. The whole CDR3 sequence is CASSQQGGGANTEAFF.

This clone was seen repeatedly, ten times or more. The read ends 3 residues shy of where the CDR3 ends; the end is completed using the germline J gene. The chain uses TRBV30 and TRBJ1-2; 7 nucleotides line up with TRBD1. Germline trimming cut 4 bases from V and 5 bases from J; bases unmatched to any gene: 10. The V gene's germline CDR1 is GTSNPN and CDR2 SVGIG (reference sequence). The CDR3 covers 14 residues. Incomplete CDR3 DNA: TGTGCCTGGAATGACAGGGCGACGAGTTATGGC. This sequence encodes CAWNDRATSYG. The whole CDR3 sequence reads CAWNDRATSYGYTF. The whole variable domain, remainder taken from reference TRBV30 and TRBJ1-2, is SQTIHQWPATLVQPVGSPLSLECTVEGTSNPNLYWYRQAAGRGLQLLFYSVGIGQISSEVPQNLSASRPQDRQFILSSKKLLLSDSGFYLCAWNDRATSYGYTFGSGTRLTVV.

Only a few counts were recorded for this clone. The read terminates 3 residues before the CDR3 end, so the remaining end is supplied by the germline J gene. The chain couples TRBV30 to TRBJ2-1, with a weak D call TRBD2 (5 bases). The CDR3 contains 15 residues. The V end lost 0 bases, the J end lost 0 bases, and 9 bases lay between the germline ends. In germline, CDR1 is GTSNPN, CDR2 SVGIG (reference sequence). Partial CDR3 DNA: TGTGCCTGGAGTGTAGACTACATCTCCTACAATGAG. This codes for CAWSVDYISYNE. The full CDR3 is CAWSVDYISYNEQFF.

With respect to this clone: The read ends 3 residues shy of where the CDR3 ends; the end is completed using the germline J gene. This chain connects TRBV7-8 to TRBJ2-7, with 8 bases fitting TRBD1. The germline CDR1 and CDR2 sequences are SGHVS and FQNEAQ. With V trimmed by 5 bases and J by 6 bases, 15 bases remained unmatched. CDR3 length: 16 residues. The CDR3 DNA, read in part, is TGTGCCAGCAGCATAAAAACGCAGGGGGCGGCTGTCGAG. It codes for CASSIKTQGAAVE. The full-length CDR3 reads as CASSIKTQGAAVEQYF.

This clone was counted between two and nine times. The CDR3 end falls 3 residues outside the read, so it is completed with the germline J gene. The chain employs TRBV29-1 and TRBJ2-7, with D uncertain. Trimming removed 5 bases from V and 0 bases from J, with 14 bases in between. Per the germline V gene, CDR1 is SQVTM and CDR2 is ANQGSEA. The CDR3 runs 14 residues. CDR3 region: CSVLTQAYSYEQYF. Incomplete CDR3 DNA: TGCAGCGTTCTCACTCAGGCTTACTCCTACGAG.

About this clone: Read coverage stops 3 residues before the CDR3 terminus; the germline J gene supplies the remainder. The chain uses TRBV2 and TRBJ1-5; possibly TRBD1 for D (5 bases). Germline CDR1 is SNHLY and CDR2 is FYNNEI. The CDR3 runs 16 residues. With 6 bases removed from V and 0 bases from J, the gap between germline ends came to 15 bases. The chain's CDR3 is CASSALSRGSNQPQHF. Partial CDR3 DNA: TGTGCCAGCAGCGCCCTCTCAAGGGGTAGCAATCAGCCC.

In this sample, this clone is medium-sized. The CDR3 DNA, read in part, is TGTGCCAGCGGACTTGCGGGGAATGAG. Translating it yields CASGLAGNE. In full, the CDR3 is CASGLAGNEQFF. The genes are TRBV11-3 and TRBJ2-1, with D perhaps TRBD2 (6 bases). The sequenced fragment ends 3 residues before the CDR3 boundary, so the rest is inferred from the germline J gene. The CDR3 loop spans 12 amino acids. V was trimmed by 8 bases and J by 7 bases, leaving 12 bases between them. Per germline, CDR1 SGHNT and CDR2 YENEEA. Together with reference TRBV11-3 and TRBJ2-1, the CDR3 gives the full variable domain: EAGVVQSPRYKIIEKKQPVAFWCNPISGHNTLYWYLQNLGQGPELLIRYENEEAVDDSQLPKDRFSAERLKGVDSTLKIQPAELGDSAVYLCASGLAGNEQFFGPGTRLTVL.